This TCR beta chain was found in a study of OX40 agonist ivuxolimab in advanced cancers. Turning to the overall study: The costimulatory receptor OX40 (CD134) was targeted by ivuxolimab, a fully human IgG2 agonistic monoclonal antibody. Intravenous ivuxolimab was administered to patients every 2 weeks at six dose levels: 0.01, 0.1, 0.3, 1.5, 3 and 10 mg/kg. Of the 50 to 55 dose-escalation patients, hepatocellular carcinoma was present in around 19, melanoma in approximately 15, renal cell carcinoma in 9 and head and neck cancer in 9. The dose-escalation cohort was around 84% male with a mean age of approximately 60 years, ranging from about 20 to 80. Patients were allowed to have had prior anti-PD-1, anti-PD-L1 or anti-CTLA-4 therapy, and approximately 39% of the dose-escalation patients had been treated with checkpoint inhibitors. Partial responses occurred in three dose-escalation patients: two with cutaneous melanoma and one with hepatocellular carcinoma. The purpose of peripheral TCRbeta sequencing was to test whether ivuxolimab changed TCR sequence diversity and led to clonal T-cell expansion. The paper covers the monotherapy dose-escalation part of the phase I ivuxolimab trial, which included N = 52 patients.

The trial excluded patients who had a history of autoimmune disease or who were on systemic immunosuppression. Peripheral blood for TCR sequencing was collected from all dose cohorts at baseline, on cycle 4 day 1, and on cycle 7 day 1. The samples were drawn from a first-in-human, open-label, multicenter phase I dose-escalation trial of ivuxolimab. Adults with locally advanced or metastatic head and neck squamous cell, hepatocellular, melanoma or renal cell carcinoma were enrolled in the trial. CD4+ and CD8+ T cells were sorted separately from peripheral blood before TCR sequencing. Results the study describes overall, beyond this receptor: Low levels of normalized T-cell clonal expansion were also shown by some nonresponding patients. The antigen specificity of the clonally expanded peripheral T cells was not determined. In partial responders in the 0.1-3.0 mg/kg groups, normalized peripheral clonal expansion was found to be among the lowest, especially among CD8+ T cells. After ivuxolimab, CD8+ T cells had more expanded clones than CD4+ T cells on average. At doses of 0.1 to 3.0 mg/kg, clonal expansion of both CD4+ and CD8+ T cells in blood was seen between baseline and week 6.

For sequencing of the TCRbeta CDR3 region, genomic DNA was extracted from the sorted cells. The immunoSEQ Assay was used to sequence the TCRbeta CDR3 regions. Not all clones reach the TCRdb copy of this immuneACCESS table, which keeps in-frame sequences only. Checked studies attribute under half of the gap to unresolved V genes and leave the rest unexplained. This sample comprises about 24,000 clones, about 90% of them detected only once. In total, the top ten clones hold approximately 9.5% of the sample. For this clone: It lacks a known antigen. No much larger clone is present one base from it, and per-base qualities are unavailable.

Based on the germline V gene, the CDR1 and CDR2 sequences are SGHTA and FQGTGA. Between the V and J ends, shortened by 3 bases and 6 bases respectively, the junction contains 9 bases. The CDR3, from cysteine to phenylalanine, totals 13 residues. CDR3 DNA is the only sequence kept; it has 39 bases, read in frame from the first base. Specimen: CD4+ or CD8+ T cells sorted from blood, collected in a trial of the OX40 agonist ivuxolimab. The chain is assembled from TRBV7-3 and TRBJ1-5; the D gene identity is not certain. The sequence derives from an adult with an advanced solid tumor such as melanoma, head and neck, liver or kidney cancer. This receptor has the CDR3 CASSFGLTQPQHF. In nucleotides, the sequence is TGTGCCAGCAGCTTTGGGTTGACTCAGCCCCAGCATTTT. When the CDR3 is completed using the reference TRBV7-3 and TRBJ1-5 genes on either side, the full variable domain is GAGVSQTPSNKVTEKGKYVELRCDPISGHTALYWYRQSLGQGPEFLIYFQGTGAADDSGLPNDRFFAVRPEGSVSTLKIQRTERGDSAVYLCASSFGLTQPQHFGDGTRLSIL.